This section outlines one TCR beta chain sequence together with its context. Carried by each TCR cDNA molecule was a unique molecular identifier. Via MiXCR, TCRdb re-called the 5' RACE reads, giving one row per CDR3 protein. The sample carries about 26,000 distinct CDR3 sequences, roughly 13% recorded once. These data are taken from a study of spatial heterogeneity in lung cancer. Study-level information: Beta-chain sequences were consistently detected more often than alpha-chain sequences.

The time point is: sample taken at primary tumor resection. TCRs were sequenced from unsorted whole RNA of tumor, nontumor lung or PBMC. There were 72 donors, all of them untreated patients with early-stage non-small cell lung cancer. The clonotype was recovered from a female donor with early-stage non-small cell lung cancer. Sequencing was performed on PBMCs, taken at surgery.

The CDR3 DNA sequence: TGTGCCAGCAGCTTAGAAGACAGGGTCAATCAGCCCCAGCATTTT. Residues: CASSLEDRVNQPQHF. The rearrangement uses TRBV7-6 and TRBJ1-5, with TRBD1 matching 7 bases. Per the germline V gene, CDR1 is SGHVS and CDR2 is FNYEAQ. This CDR3 has 15 amino acids. With V trimmed by 1 base and J by 3 bases, 3 bases remained unmatched.